There are a few counts of the clone carrying this TCR beta chain. The antigen is unknown. Looked up from germline, CDR1 is MNHNS and CDR2 is SASEGT. The CDR3 consists of 14 residues. Deletions cut 6 bases from V and 5 bases from J, with 14 bases between. These data come from a study of Tregs in tolerant kidney transplant recipients. Background on the study: After more than five days with irradiated graft donor PBMCs, CFSE-labeled recipient PBMCs were FACS-sorted.

Method: immunoSEQ multiplex PCR; TCRdb's copy keeps in-frame clones and lacks some. The sample carries fewer than 5,000 clones, just under 40% recorded once. The sequenced material came from CD8+ T cells from blood cultured with allogeneic cells. The receptor was derived from a human donor in good health. The V call is TRBV6-1, the J call TRBJ2-1; D remains ambiguous. As DNA, the CDR3 is TGTGCCAGCAGCAAGGCGGCCCGACACAATGAGCAGTTCTTC. Its translation is CASSKAARHNEQFF.